These 18 T cell receptor beta chains were all obtained from the same sample, sequenced in a study of human T cells and chemical hapten exposure. Time point meaning: patch test 2, 6 weeks after DPC sensitization. Treatment noted: therapeutic diphenylcyclopropenone sensitization with weekly scalp DPC. TCRdb passed the RACE reads through MiXCR, listing each CDR3 protein once. The table includes approximately 75,000 distinct CDR3 sequences, about 9% detected once. This material consisted of whole blood, taken in connection with sensitization to the hapten diphenylcyclopropenone (DPC). Receptors originate from a woman aged 50 to 65 with alopecia areata. Some clones in this sample may be carry-over from other donors' samples.

This chain joins TRBV18 and TRBJ1-1, with no clear D. The V gene's germline CDR1 is KGHSH and CDR2 LQKENI. This CDR3 contains 13 residues. Trimming pared 3 bases from V and 1 base from J, leaving 6 bases between. CDR3 DNA sequence: TGTGCCAGCTCACCTTACAAGAACACTGAAGCTTTCTTT. Its protein is CASSPYKNTEAFF.

There are many counts of this clonotype. This chain connects TRBV28 to TRBJ2-4, with TRBD2 identical over 7 bases. The V segment lost 3 bases and the J segment 8 bases; nucleotides outside the gene matches: 7. The CDR3 is 14 residues long. CDR1 is MDHEN and CDR2 is SYDVKM in the germline V gene. The CDR3 nucleotides are TGTGCCAGCAGTTTCGGGGGAGGGCCAGACATTCAGTACTTC. This gives the protein CASSFGGGPDIQYF.

This clonotype was found a few times. The chain links TRBV7-2 to TRBJ2-1; 9 positions agree with TRBD1. The germline gives CDR1 SGHTA, CDR2 FQGNSA. The trim removed 4 bases at V and 10 bases at J, leaving 11 bases unmatched. The CDR3 length is 15 residues. For the CDR3, the DNA is TGTGCCAGCAGCTCGATGGGACAGGGACCTAACGAGCAGTTCTTC. Its protein product is CASSSMGQGPNEQFF.

This rearrangement joins TRBV15 to TRBJ2-1, with TRBD2 matching 8 bases. V gave up 8 bases and J gave up 5 bases; unmatched junction bases: 8. CDR1 is LNHNV, CDR2 YYDKDF, per germline (reference sequence). The CDR3 covers 14 residues. The CDR3, as DNA: TGTGCCACCGTTCCGGGACTAGATCACAATGAGCAGTTCTTC. This gives the protein CATVPGLDHNEQFF.

This clonotype was picked up one time. Being one base from a much bigger clone, this may be a read error. The conserved phenylalanine or tryptophan is not found at the CDR3 terminus, so this likely reflects a read error. The V gene is TRBV5-4, the J gene TRBJ1-1, with D perhaps matching TRBD1 (5 bases). The germline V gene encodes CDR1 SGHNT and CDR2 YYREEE (reference sequence). The V end lost 2 bases, the J end lost 1 base, and 9 bases lay between the germline ends. The CDR3 has 14 amino acids. The CDR3 sequence: CASSFETANTEAFI. CDR3 nucleotide sequence: TGTGCCAGCAGCTTCGAGACAGCGAACACTGAAGCTTTCATT.

This clonotype occurred many times. The chain is built from TRBV12-3 or TRBV12-4 and TRBJ2-2, with 7 positions matching TRBD1. The J segment lost 6 bases and the V segment lost 4 bases, leaving 5 bases of the junction unmatched. The CDR3 has 14 residues. The CDR3 DNA reads as TGTGCCAGCAGTTCAGGGGGACGATCCGGGGAGCTGTTTTTT. It is translated as CASSSGGRSGELFF.

This clonotype was seen repeatedly, ten times or more. The V gene is TRBV9, the J gene TRBJ1-1, with D unresolved. The CDR3 totals 15 residues. CDR1 and CDR2 (germline): SGDLS, YYNGEE. V lost 0 bases and J lost 2, with 11 bases in between. The CDR3 loop reads CASSVDHAGNTEAFF. The CDR3 coding sequence is TGTGCCAGCAGCGTAGATCATGCGGGCAACACTGAAGCTTTCTTT.

At least ten counts were recorded for this clonotype. The chain couples TRBV12-3 or TRBV12-4 to TRBJ1-6; D not resolved. There are 13 residues in the CDR3. The V gene lost 3 bases and the J gene lost 10 bases, with 10 bases spanning the gap. The CDR3 DNA reads TGTGCCAGCAGTTTGGAGGTTGGGTCACCCCTCCACTTT. Its protein product is CASSLEVGSPLHF.

Points on this clonotype: One base away lies a much larger clone, so this may be a sequencing read error. This chain joins TRBV5-1 and TRBJ1-1, with unresolved D. The CDR3 spans 15 residues. Germline CDR1 is SGHRS and CDR2 is YFSETQ. Trimming removed 0 bases from V and 2 bases from J, with 11 bases in between. CDR3 sequence: CASSLDRPINTEAFF. The CDR3 nucleotides read TGCGCCAGCAGCTTGGACCGTCCGATAAACACTGAAGCTTTCTTT.

This clonotype was detected many times. The rearrangement links TRBV20-1 to TRBJ2-3; D might be TRBD1 or TRBD2, each matching 5 bases. Germline V gene data show CDR1 as DFQATT and CDR2 as SNEGSKA (reference sequence). This CDR3 is 16 amino acids long. V lost 1 base, J lost 2 bases, and 16 bases lay in between. The CDR3, as DNA: TGCAGTGCTAGAGCTCTTGGCCGGGACCACACAGATACGCAGTATTTT. As protein: CSARALGRDHTDTQYF.

This clonotype appeared many times. The V gene is TRBV6-1, the J gene TRBJ1-4; 7 positions match TRBD1. Germline loops: CDR1 MNHNS, CDR2 SASEGT. The V gene end was trimmed by 1 base and the J gene end by 8 bases; junction bases not matched to a gene: 7. The CDR3 is 15 amino acids. The CDR3 loop is CASSEEVTGTEKLFF. Here the CDR3 DNA reads TGTGCCAGCAGTGAAGAGGTGACAGGGACAGAAAAACTGTTTTTT.

This clonotype was counted many times. The chain joins TRBV27 to TRBJ1-2; perhaps TRBD1 as D (5 bases). V was shortened by 2 bases and J by 4 bases, with 14 bases between the two germline ends. CDR1 MNHEY and CDR2 SMNVEV come from the germline V gene (reference sequence). There are 15 residues in the CDR3. CDR3 loop: CASSLKGIGAYGYTF. The CDR3 coding sequence is TGTGCCAGCAGTTTAAAAGGGATTGGGGCCTATGGCTACACCTTC.

The V gene is TRBV12-3 or TRBV12-4, the J gene TRBJ2-3, with D possibly matching TRBD1 (5 bases). This CDR3 is 15 amino acids long. V lost 7 bases and J 3 bases, leaving 17 bases between the germline ends. CDR3 sequence reads: CASTFPAGLTDTQYF. CDR3 coding DNA: TGTGCCAGCACTTTCCCGGCAGGGCTGACAGATACGCAGTATTTT.

This clonotype was seen a handful of times. This rearrangement joins TRBV20-1 to TRBJ2-1; 8 bases are a match to TRBD2. Trimming at V came to 6 bases and at J to 6 bases, leaving 7 bases not matched to a gene. The CDR3 runs to 13 residues. CDR1 and CDR2 (germline): DFQATT, SNEGSKA (reference sequence). CDR3 residues: CSAPPSGGNEQFF. The CDR3 nucleotides read TGCAGTGCCCCTCCAAGCGGGGGCAATGAGCAGTTCTTC.

The chain employs TRBV2 and TRBJ1-5; 9 bases fit TRBD1. Unmatched junction bases numbered 3, after V lost 6 bases and J lost 3 bases. This CDR3 spans 14 amino acids. Per germline, CDR1 SNHLY and CDR2 FYNNEI. The CDR3 DNA sequence: TGTGCCAGCAGCGGGACAGGGCTCAATCAGCCCCAGCATTTT. This sequence encodes CASSGTGLNQPQHF. Based on the CDR3 plus reference TRBV2 and TRBJ1-5, the full variable domain is EPEVTQTPSHQVTQMGQEVILRCVPISNHLYFYWYRQILGQKVEFLVSFYNNEISEKSEIFDDQFSVERPDGSNFTLKIRSTKLEDSAMYFCASSGTGLNQPQHFGDGTRLSIL.

In its sample, this clonotype was seen a few times. This chain links TRBV19 with TRBJ2-2, with D perhaps matching TRBD2 (6 bases). V dropped 8 bases and J dropped 7 bases, with 14 bases sitting between them. CDR1 and CDR2 from the germline V gene are LNHDA and SQIVND (reference sequence). This CDR3 has 13 residues. The CDR3 region is CASFGGRHGELFF. Here the CDR3 DNA reads TGTGCCAGTTTCGGGGGTAGGCACGGGGAGCTGTTTTTT.

The V call is TRBV15, the J call TRBJ2-5, with 8 bases fitting TRBD1. Germline V CDR1 and CDR2: LNHNV, YYDKDF (reference sequence). Trimming at V came to 4 bases and at J to 4 bases, leaving 5 bases not matched to a gene. The CDR3 has 14 amino acids. CDR3 sequence (DNA): TGTGCCACCAGCAATGACAGGGGTCGAGAGACCCAGTACTTC. Translating it yields CATSNDRGRETQYF.

The V and J genes are TRBV7-9 and TRBJ2-1, with a possible D match to TRBD2 (5 bases). The CDR3 is made up of 13 amino acids. CDR1 is SEHNR and CDR2 is FQNEAQ in the germline V gene (reference sequence). V shed 5 bases and J shed 8 bases, with 13 bases lying between them. CDR3 in DNA: TGTGCCAGCAGCAAAGACTACCTCGATGAGCAGTTCTTC. As protein: CASSKDYLDEQFF.